This T cell receptor beta chain emerged from a study of cytomegalovirus exposure and HLA in healthy donors. To note about this clone: What it binds is unknown.

Both 60 Vbeta primers and 13 Jbeta primers went into the PCR. The assay was immunoSEQ multiplex PCR, and TCRdb's table has in-frame clones only and misses some. The sample gives some 110,000 clones, about 70% of which show up once; over 2.5% is in the top ten. Germline CDR1 reads SGHDN; CDR2 reads FVKESK. V was pared by 4 bases and J by 4 bases, with 11 bases between. CDR3 length equals 13 residues. Overall study findings and caveats: Usually a TCR sequence was rare, but some public TCRs were found in many donors.

The TCR comes from a female donor in good health and CMV-seronegative. The sample consisted of PBMCs. V usage is TRBV14 and J usage is TRBJ2-7; possibly TRBD2 for D (5 bases). Written as DNA, the CDR3 is TGTGCCAGCAGCCCACTAAGCGGTTACGAGCAGTACTTC. It yields the protein CASSPLSGYEQYF.